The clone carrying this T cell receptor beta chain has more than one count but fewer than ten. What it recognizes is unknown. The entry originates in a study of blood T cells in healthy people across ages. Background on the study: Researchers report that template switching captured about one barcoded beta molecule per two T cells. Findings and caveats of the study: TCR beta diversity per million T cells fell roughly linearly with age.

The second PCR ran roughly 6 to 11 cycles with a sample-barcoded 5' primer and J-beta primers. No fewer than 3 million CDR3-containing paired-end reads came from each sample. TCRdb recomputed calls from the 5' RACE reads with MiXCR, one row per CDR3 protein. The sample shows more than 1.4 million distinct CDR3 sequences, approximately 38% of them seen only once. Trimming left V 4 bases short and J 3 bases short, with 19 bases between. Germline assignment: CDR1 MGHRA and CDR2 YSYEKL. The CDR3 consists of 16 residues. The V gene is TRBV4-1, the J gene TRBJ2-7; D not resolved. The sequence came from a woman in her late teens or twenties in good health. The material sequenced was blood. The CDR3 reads CASSPNLKVGGYEQYF. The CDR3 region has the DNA TGCGCCAGCAGCCCCAACCTCAAGGTCGGTGGCTACGAGCAGTACTTC.